This TCR beta chain appears in the sequencing data of a study of T-cell reconstitution after alpha-beta-depleted transplantation in children. Study results and limitations: Diversity of TCRbeta at day 60 was high in some patients, arising from surviving recipient T cells and thymic progenitors. The authors attributed T-cell counts and diversity one year after transplant mostly to newly produced T cells.

This CDR3 comprises 13 residues. V was pared by 2 bases and J by 8 bases, with 9 bases between. The germline V gene encodes CDR1 MNHEY and CDR2 SMNVEV (reference sequence). As it was prepared, the TCRbeta library received unique molecular identifiers. MiXCR was run by TCRdb on the PCR reads, yielding one entry per CDR3 protein. Of some 600,000 distinct CDR3 sequences detected, approximately 12% appear once; the ten largest clones hold around 2.2%. This clonotype was recorded at least ten times. The target antigen is unknown. The sequencing here drew on PBMCs, mostly from graft donor cells, taken 360 days after TCRalphabeta/CD19-depleted stem cell transplant. The TCR comes from a male patient between 10 and 17 years old who had a stem cell transplant for acute myeloid leukemia, so the T cells may come from the graft donor. The chain couples TRBV27 to TRBJ2-2, with a tentative D call TRBD1 (5 bases). CDR3 bases: TGTGCCAGCAGTTTAGTGAGACAGGGGGAGCTGTTTTTT. Its protein product is CASSLVRQGELFF.